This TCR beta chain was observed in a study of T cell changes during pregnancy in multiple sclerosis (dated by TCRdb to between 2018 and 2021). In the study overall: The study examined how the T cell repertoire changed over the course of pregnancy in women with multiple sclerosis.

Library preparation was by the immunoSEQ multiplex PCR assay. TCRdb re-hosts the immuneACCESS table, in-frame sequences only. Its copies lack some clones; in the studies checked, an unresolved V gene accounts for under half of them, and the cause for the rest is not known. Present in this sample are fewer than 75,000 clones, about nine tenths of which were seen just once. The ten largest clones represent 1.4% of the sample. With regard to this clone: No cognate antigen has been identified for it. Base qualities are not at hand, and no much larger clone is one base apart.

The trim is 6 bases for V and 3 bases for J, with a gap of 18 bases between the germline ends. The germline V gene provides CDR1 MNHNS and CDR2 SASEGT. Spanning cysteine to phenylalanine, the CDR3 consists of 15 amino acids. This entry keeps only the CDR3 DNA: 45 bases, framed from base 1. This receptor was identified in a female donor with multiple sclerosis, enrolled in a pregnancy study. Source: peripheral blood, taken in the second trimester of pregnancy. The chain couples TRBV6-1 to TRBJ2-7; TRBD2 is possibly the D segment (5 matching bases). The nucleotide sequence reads TGTGCCAGCAGCCCTAGCCCCCGGTCCCTCTACGAGCAGTACTTC. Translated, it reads CASSPSPRSLYEQYF.